A single T cell receptor (beta chain) is shown here with its context. This CDR3 is 19 amino acids long. Germline CDR1 reads SEHNR; CDR2 reads FQNEAQ (reference sequence). J was trimmed by 5 bases and V by 1 base; bases with no gene match: 10. The data originate from a study of blood T cell repertoires in COVID-19. Overall study: Samples taken during acute and convalescent COVID-19 were collected in the United States, Italy and Spain. In each case, the material was cDNA or gDNA derived from T cells, B-cell-depleted T cells, or PBMCs.

Per the authors' pipeline: Amplification of reference gene primers provided the estimated nucleated cell counts. The assay was immunoSEQ multiplex PCR, and TCRdb's table has in-frame clones only and misses some. Clone size and V and J calls were adopted from that table, with D and trimming inferred from the DNA. The sample records more than 90,000 clones, around 94% being singletons. Material for sequencing was peripheral blood. This clonotype was sampled from a man aged 50-59 years with active COVID-19. This chain connects TRBV7-9 to TRBJ2-5; the match to TRBD2 covers 16 bases. The CDR3 is CASSLGGLAGGSFSETQYF. CDR3 bases: TGTGCCAGCAGCTTAGGGGGACTAGCGGGAGGGTCATTCTCGGAGACCCAGTACTTC.